A single TCR beta chain is shown here with its context. The antigen remains undetermined. Looked up from germline, CDR1 is SEHNR and CDR2 is FQNEAQ (reference sequence). The CDR3 length is 15 residues. Trimming removed 4 bases from V and 7 bases from J; junction bases left unmatched: 11. The protocol was immunoSEQ multiplex PCR, while the TCRdb copy is restricted to in-frame clones and leaves out a portion. The repertoire holds some 150,000 clones, 85% to 95% seen once, with 2.8% in the top ten. The sample belongs to a study of T cell responses to AZD1222 COVID-19 vaccine. The study's findings and limits: Spike-spanning, vaccine-associated CD4 TCRs were dominant at 160-218 and 743-854. There were mostly white British donors and more females than males, and clonal diversity was possibly underestimated. Close to half of spike-specific TCRs reportedly recognize unmutated variant regions.

The receptor was derived from an adult in good health. The source material was peripheral blood, sampled on day 0 of MenACWY control vaccination. The chain recombines TRBV7-9 with TRBJ1-2; the match to TRBD1 covers 8 bases. The CDR3 here is CASSYNVQGVRGYTF. CDR3 nucleotide sequence: TGTGCCAGCAGCTACAACGTACAGGGGGTACGTGGCTACACCTTC.